Described below is a single T cell receptor beta chain sequence and its context. This entry belongs to a study of chemoradiotherapy in HPV16-positive cancers. Only in-frame clones appear in the TCRdb table, and some are missing; sequencing was by immunoSEQ multiplex PCR. The profile shows 8,000 or so clones, less than 75% of them singletons. V was shortened by 5 bases and J by 4 bases, with 6 bases between the two germline ends. Germline V CDR1 and CDR2: SNHLY, FYNNEI. The CDR3 has 11 residues. The chain uses TRBV2 and TRBJ2-7; D ambiguous. This sample was obtained from a patient who underwent chemoradiotherapy. The clonotype originates from a human donor with HPV-associated anogenital cancer. CDR3 sequence reads: CASSTEYEQYF. The CDR3 DNA follows: TGTGCCAGCAGTACAGAGTACGAGCAGTACTTC. Complete variable domain (other parts from reference TRBV2 and TRBJ2-7): EPEVTQTPSHQVTQMGQEVILRCVPISNHLYFYWYRQILGQKVEFLVSFYNNEISEKSEIFDDQFSVERPDGSNFTLKIRSTKLEDSAMYFCASSTEYEQYFGPGTRLTVT.